This T cell receptor beta chain was obtained from a study of T-cell memory formation after mild COVID-19. Study in general: TCR clusters were mostly donor specific. Findings of the study overall: Some responding clones appeared in pre-infection memory, suggesting cross-reactive memory joined. Later expanders leaned toward CD4+, whereas clones contracting from day 15 to 85 were balanced CD4/CD8.

Germline V lookup: CDR1 DFQATT, CDR2 SNEGSKA (reference sequence). This CDR3 spans 15 amino acids. V was shortened by 3 bases and J by 2 bases, with 14 bases between the two germline ends. A few counts support this clonotype. Its matching antigen is unknown. 5'RACE primed at constant segments yielded TCR alpha and TCR beta cDNA libraries bearing sample barcodes and UMIs. TCRdb reanalysed the 5' RACE reads using MiXCR and keeps one entry per CDR3 protein. The data show roughly 450,000 distinct CDR3 sequences, roughly 18% seen once. Sequenced: PBMCs or a T cell subset sorted from them (not recorded which). The clonotype comes from an adult woman who had mild COVID-19 (a few samples of this study predate the infection). Cell type and time point are not known. This chain connects TRBV20-1 to TRBJ2-1; D unresolved. The CDR3 DNA is TGCAGTGCTAGTGGTGACTTACCGGCCTACAATGAGCAGTTCTTC. The encoded protein is CSASGDLPAYNEQFF.